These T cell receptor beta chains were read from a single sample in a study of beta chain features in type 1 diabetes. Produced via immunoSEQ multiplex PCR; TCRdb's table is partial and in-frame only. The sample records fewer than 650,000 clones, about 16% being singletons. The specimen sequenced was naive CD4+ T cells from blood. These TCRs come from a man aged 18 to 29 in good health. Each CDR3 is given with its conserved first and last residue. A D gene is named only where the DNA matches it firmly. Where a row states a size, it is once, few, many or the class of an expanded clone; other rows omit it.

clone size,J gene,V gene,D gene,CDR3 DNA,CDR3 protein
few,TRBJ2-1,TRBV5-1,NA,TGCGCCAGTATGGGTCTAGGTCCTGGTGAGCAGTTCTTC,CASMGLGPGEQFF
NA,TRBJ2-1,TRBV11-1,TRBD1,TGTGCCAGCAGCCGTTCCTGGGACAGGTACAATGAGCAGTTCTTC,CASSRSWDRYNEQFF
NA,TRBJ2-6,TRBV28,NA,TGTGCCAGCAGTCGGAGCTTTTCTTTGGGGACCGGGGCCAACGTCCTGACTTTC,CASSRSFSLGTGANVLTF
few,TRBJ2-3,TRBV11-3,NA,TGTGCCAGCAGCTTAGGTTCCAGGTTGGGTGCAGATACGCAGTATTTT,CASSLGSRLGADTQYF
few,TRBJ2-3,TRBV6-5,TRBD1,TGTGCCAGCAGTCACGGACAGGGCATCGGTACGCAGTATTTT,CASSHGQGIGTQYF
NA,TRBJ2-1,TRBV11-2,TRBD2,TGTGCCAGCAGCTTAGATCAAGGAGCGGGAGGGCCCCGGCAGTTCTTC,CASSLDQGAGGPRQFF
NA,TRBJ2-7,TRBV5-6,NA,TGTGCCAGCAGCTTGCCCGACAGCTCGGAGCAGTACTTC,CASSLPDSSEQYF
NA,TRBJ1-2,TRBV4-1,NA,TGCGCCAGCAGCCTCGGGGTAGCTATAGCTAACTATGGCTACACCTTC,CASSLGVAIANYGYTF
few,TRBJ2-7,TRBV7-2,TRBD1,TGTGCCAGCAGCTTAAGTCTCGCAGGGGGAGAGCAGTACTTC,CASSLSLAGGEQYF
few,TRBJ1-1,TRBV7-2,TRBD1,TGTGCCAGCAGCTTAGTACAGGGGGCCGGCACTGAAGCTTTCTTT,CASSLVQGAGTEAFF
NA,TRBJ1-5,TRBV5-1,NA,TGCGCCAGCAGCCCCACAGGTACCAATCAGCCCCAGCATTTT,CASSPTGTNQPQHF
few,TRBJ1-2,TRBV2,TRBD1,TGTGCCAGCAGTCTGACAGGGCCCTATGGCTACACCTTC,CASSLTGPYGYTF
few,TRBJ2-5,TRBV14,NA,TGTGCCAGCAGCCAAGTAGAAAAGACCCAGTACTTC,CASSQVEKTQYF
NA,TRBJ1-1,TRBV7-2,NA,TGTGCCAGCAGCTTATTTACACCCGTGAACACTGAAGCTTTCTTT,CASSLFTPVNTEAFF
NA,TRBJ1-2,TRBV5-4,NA,TGTGCCAGCAGCCGCGACGGGCTCTATGGCTACACCTTC,CASSRDGLYGYTF
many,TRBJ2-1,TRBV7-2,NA,TGTGCCAGCAGCCTGTACAGGGATGGTGAGCAGTTCTTC,CASSLYRDGEQFF
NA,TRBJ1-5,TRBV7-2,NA,TGTGTACCGGTACAGGGTGACAATCAGCCCCAGCATTTT,CVPVQGDNQPQHF
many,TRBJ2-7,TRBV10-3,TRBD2,TGTGCCATCATGAGCCCAGCCGGGACTAGCGTTAAGCAGTACTTC,CAIMSPAGTSVKQYF
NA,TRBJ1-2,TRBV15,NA,TGTGCCACCAGCAGAGGCTCCGCCGCTAACTATGGCTACACCTTC,CATSRGSAANYGYTF
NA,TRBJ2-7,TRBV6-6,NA,TGTGCCAGCAGTTACTCGAGGGGGACCTCGGGCGAGCAGTACTTC,CASSYSRGTSGEQYF
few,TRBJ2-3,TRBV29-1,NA,TGCAGCGTTTCCCCCCGTCAGGGTAGGGGGACAGATACGCAGTATTTT,CSVSPRQGRGTDTQYF
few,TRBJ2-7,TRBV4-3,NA,TGCGCCAGCAGCCAAGAAACCCCCTACGAGCAGTACTTC,CASSQETPYEQYF
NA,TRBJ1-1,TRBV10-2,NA,TGCGCCAGTTACTGGACAGTGAACACTGAAGCTTTCTTT,CASYWTVNTEAFF
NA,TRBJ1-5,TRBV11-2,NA,TGTGCCAGCAGCTTACACAGAGCCCAGCCCCAGCATTTT,CASSLHRAQPQHF
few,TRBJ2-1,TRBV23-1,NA,TGCGCCAGCAGTCAATCGCCCTTAAAAAGCTCCTACAATGAGCAGTTCTTC,CASSQSPLKSSYNEQFF
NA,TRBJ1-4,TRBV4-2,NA,TGTGCCAGCAGCCAGGTACCGGGACTGGGTAATGAAAAACTGTTTTTT,CASSQVPGLGNEKLFF
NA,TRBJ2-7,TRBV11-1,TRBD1,TGTGCCAGCAGCTTAGCCGTCGACAGGGTCCACGAGCAGTACTTC,CASSLAVDRVHEQYF
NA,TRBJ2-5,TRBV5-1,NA,TGCGCCAGCAAACCGGGCCCCGAGACAGAGACCCAGTACTTC,CASKPGPETETQYF
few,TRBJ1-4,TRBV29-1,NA,TGCAGCGCTCGCCCCCCCAGTGAAAAACTGTTTTTT,CSARPPSEKLFF
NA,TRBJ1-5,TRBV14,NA,TGTGCCAGCAGCCAAGATCGAGGGGTCCAGCATTTT,CASSQDRGVQHF
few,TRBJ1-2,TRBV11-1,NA,TGTGCCAGCAGCTTAGGAGGCTATGGCTACACCTTC,CASSLGGYGYTF
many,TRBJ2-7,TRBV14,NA,TGTGCCAGCGGCATGTCCTACGAGCAGTACTTC,CASGMSYEQYF
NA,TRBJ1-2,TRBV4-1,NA,TGCGCCAGCAGCCAAGGGGATTATGGCTACACCTTC,CASSQGDYGYTF
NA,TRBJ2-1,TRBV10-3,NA,TGTGCCATCAGTGAGGGTGCGGACGGGGCCCTAGCTGAGCAGTTCTTC,CAISEGADGALAEQFF
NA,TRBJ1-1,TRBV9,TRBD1,TGTGCCAGCAGCGGCCCGGGACAGGGGTCTGAAGCTTTCTTT,CASSGPGQGSEAFF
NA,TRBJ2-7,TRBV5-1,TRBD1,TGCGCCAGCAGCTTAGGGACAGCCTCCTACGAGCAGTACTTC,CASSLGTASYEQYF
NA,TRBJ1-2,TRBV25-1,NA,TGTGCCAGCGTCCGGGACGGTTCTAACTATGGCTACACCTTC,CASVRDGSNYGYTF
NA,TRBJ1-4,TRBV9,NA,TGTGCCAGCAGCGTAGCTTTAGGGGAAGGAGGTGAAAAACTGTTTTTT,CASSVALGEGGEKLFF
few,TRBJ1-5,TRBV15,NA,TGTGCCACCAGCAGAGGTTTTGGCAATCAGCCCCAGCATTTT,CATSRGFGNQPQHF
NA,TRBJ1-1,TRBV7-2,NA,TGTGCCAGCAGCTTAACCATCCGAAGGAACACTGAAGCTTTCTTT,CASSLTIRRNTEAFF
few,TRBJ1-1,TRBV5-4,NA,TGTGCCAGCAGCCGTACAGGGAGGGGTACTGAAGCTTTCTTT,CASSRTGRGTEAFF
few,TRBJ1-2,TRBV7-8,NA,TGTGCCAGCAGCTTAGAACCGGGTAACTATGGCTACACCTTC,CASSLEPGNYGYTF
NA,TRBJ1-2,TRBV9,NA,TGTGCCAGCAGCGTAGGAACGGCTAACTATGGCTACACCTTC,CASSVGTANYGYTF
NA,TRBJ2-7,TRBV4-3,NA,TGCGCCAGCAGCCAAGACAGGGCGTACTACGAGCAGTACTTC,CASSQDRAYYEQYF
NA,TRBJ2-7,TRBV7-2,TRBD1,TGTGCCAGCAGCTTAGCGCCGGGACAGGGTCTCTCCGAGCAGTACTTC,CASSLAPGQGLSEQYF
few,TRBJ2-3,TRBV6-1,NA,TGTGCCAGCAGTGAACAAGGGACAGATACGCAGTATTTT,CASSEQGTDTQYF
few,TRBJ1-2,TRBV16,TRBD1,TGTGCCAGCAGCCCACGGACAGGGAACCATGGCTACACCTTC,CASSPRTGNHGYTF
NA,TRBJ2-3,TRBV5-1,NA,TGCGCCAGCAGCTACCCGGACAGCACAGATACGCAGTATTTT,CASSYPDSTDTQYF
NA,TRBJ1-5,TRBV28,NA,TGTGCCAGCAGTTTATCATGGGTTCAGCCCCAGCATTTT,CASSLSWVQPQHF